The sequence of this T cell receptor (beta chain) was determined in a study of CD8 T cells in ankylosing spondylitis. Findings of the study overall: Earlier literature documents some of the motif variants in reactive arthritis synovial fluid and blood. Significantly higher representation of disease-linked clones was reported for matched ankylosing spondylitis synovial fluid.

This clonotype appeared many times. Its antigen is currently unknown. The junction had 11 bases not matched to a gene; V was cut back by 4 bases and J by 0 bases. In germline, CDR1 is SGDLS, CDR2 YYNGEE. The CDR3 is made up of 18 amino acids. One entry per CDR3 protein results from TCRdb running MiXCR on the 5' RACE reads. The sample holds about 42,000 distinct CDR3 sequences, 3.5% to 4% seen once. The sequence was obtained from a female donor with ankylosing spondylitis or in good health (not recorded which). The V and J genes are TRBV9 and TRBJ1-3, with TRBD1 identical over 9 bases. Sequencing used blood, either unsorted or a sorted T cell fraction (not recorded which). The CDR3 region is CASSPRQGEPLSGNTIYF. The CDR3 coding sequence is TGTGCCAGCAGCCCGCGACAGGGGGAGCCTCTCTCTGGAAACACCATATATTTT. The full variable domain, in which reference TRBV9 and TRBJ1-3 provide the parts outside the CDR3, is DSGVTQTPKHLITATGQRVTLRCSPRSGDLSVYWYQQSLDQGLQFLIQYYNGEERAKGNILERFSAQQFPDLHSELNLSSLELGDSALYFCASSPRQGEPLSGNTIYFGEGSWLTVV.